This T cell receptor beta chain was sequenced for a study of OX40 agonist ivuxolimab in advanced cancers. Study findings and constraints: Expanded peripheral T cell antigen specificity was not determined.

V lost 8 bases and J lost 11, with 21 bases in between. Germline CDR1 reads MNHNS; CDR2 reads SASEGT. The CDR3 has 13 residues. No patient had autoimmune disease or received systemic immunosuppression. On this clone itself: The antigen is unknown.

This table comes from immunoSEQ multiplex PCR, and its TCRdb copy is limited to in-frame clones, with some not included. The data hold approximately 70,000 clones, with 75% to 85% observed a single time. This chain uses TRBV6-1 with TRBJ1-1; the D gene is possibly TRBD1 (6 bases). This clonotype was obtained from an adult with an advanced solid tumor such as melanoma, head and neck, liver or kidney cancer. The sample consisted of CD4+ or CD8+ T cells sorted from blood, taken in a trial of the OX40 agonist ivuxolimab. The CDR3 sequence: CASQFGGREGAFF. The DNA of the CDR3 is TGTGCCAGCCAGTTCGGGGGGCGCGAGGGGGCTTTCTTT.